The sequence of this T cell receptor (beta chain) was determined in a study of cytotoxic CD8 clonotypes in ibrutinib-treated CLL. Across the whole study: Included were 11 relapsed/refractory and roughly 15 treatment-naive patients, of whom 17 to 18 were IGHV unmutated. Results showed about 24 partial and 2 complete responses; following median around 68 months, approximately 14 remained remitted, about 12 advanced. General study points: Baseline values of clonality outstripped age-matched healthy donors and followed circulating CD8+ T-cell counts.

Note on this clone: As yet, its antigen is unknown.

CDR1 and CDR2 from the germline V gene are LNHDA and SQIVND (reference sequence). V dropped 5 bases and J dropped 4; count of bases not matched to a gene: 9. CDR3 length: 15 residues. Only in-frame clones appear in the TCRdb table, and some are missing; sequencing was by immunoSEQ multiplex PCR. The sample has some 150,000 clones, 77% seen once. The chain recombines TRBV19 with TRBJ2-5, with 8 bases identical to TRBD1. This specimen was PBMCs, taken after 12 months of ibrutinib treatment. The TCR comes from a human donor with chronic lymphocytic leukemia. CDR3 residues: CASSAGGAGRETQYF. The CDR3 region has the DNA TGTGCCAGTAGTGCAGGGGGCGCGGGTCGAGAGACCCAGTACTTC.